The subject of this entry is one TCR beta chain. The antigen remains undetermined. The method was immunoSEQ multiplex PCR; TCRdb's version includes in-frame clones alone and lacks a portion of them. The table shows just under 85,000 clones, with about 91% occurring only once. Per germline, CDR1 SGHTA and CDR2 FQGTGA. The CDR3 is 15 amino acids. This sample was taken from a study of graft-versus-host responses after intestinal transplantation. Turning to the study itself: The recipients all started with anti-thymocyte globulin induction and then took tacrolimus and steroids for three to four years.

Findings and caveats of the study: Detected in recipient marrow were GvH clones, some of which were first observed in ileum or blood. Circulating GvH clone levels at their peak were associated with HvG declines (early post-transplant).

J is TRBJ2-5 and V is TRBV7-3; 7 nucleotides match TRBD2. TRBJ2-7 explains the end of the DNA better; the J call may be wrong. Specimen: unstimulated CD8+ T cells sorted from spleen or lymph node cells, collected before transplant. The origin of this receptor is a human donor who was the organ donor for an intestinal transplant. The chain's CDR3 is CASSLLAGDSYEQYF. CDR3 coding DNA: TGTGCCAGCAGCTTACTGGCGGGAGACAGTTACGAGCAGTACTTC.